These 25 T cell receptor beta chains originate from one sample sequenced in a study of OX40 agonist ivuxolimab in advanced cancers. Profiling relied on immunoSEQ multiplex PCR, and the TCRdb table lists in-frame clones only, not all of them. In the table there are 98,000 or so clones, 70% to 85% of which are singletons. The sequences come from CD4+ or CD8+ T cells sorted from blood, collected in a trial of the OX40 agonist ivuxolimab. The receptor set was obtained from an adult with an advanced solid tumor such as melanoma, head and neck, liver or kidney cancer.

This clone has a single count. The CDR3 DNA reads TGTGCCAGCAGCTTACGAAGGGAGAGAGGCTACACCTTC. This gives the protein CASSLRRERGYTF. This rearrangement joins TRBV7-2 to TRBJ1-2, with D unresolved. CDR1 and CDR2 from the germline V gene are SGHTA and FQGNSA. This CDR3 has 13 residues. Trimming took off 2 bases at V and 8 bases at J, with 12 bases between the two ends.

This clone was picked up a small number of times. The chain employs TRBV20-1 and TRBJ1-2; D is uncertain. Germline-derived CDR1 and CDR2 are DFQATT and SNEGSKA (reference sequence). The length of the CDR3 is 9 residues. The V and J ends lost 5 bases and 10 bases respectively, with 8 bases between them. The CDR3 sequence is CSAQVDYTF. The CDR3 coding sequence is TGCAGTGCTCAAGTTGACTACACCTTC.

J is TRBJ1-2 and V is TRBV2; TRBD1 matches 11 bases. The CDR3 is 15 amino acids. CDR1 is SNHLY, CDR2 FYNNEI, per germline. V was pared by 7 bases and J by 8 bases, with 12 bases of the junction left unmatched. In nucleotides, the CDR3 is TGTGCCAGCAAAGCGGACAGGGGGCTTCTTGGGGGCTACACCTTC. Amino acids: CASKADRGLLGGYTF.

The chain combines TRBV9 with TRBJ1-6, with a weak D call TRBD1 (5 bases). Germline assignment: CDR1 SGDLS and CDR2 YYNGEE. Trimming pared 0 bases from V and 6 bases from J, leaving 10 bases between. The length of the CDR3 is 15 residues. CDR3 nucleotide sequence: TGTGCCAGCAGCGTAGCGGACACACTTAATTCACCCCTCCACTTT. Protein: CASSVADTLNSPLHF. The full variable domain, with the rest looked up from reference TRBV9 and TRBJ1-6, is DSGVTQTPKHLITATGQRVTLRCSPRSGDLSVYWYQQSLDQGLQFLIQYYNGEERAKGNILERFSAQQFPDLHSELNLSSLELGDSALYFCASSVADTLNSPLHFGNGTRLTVT.

The genes are TRBV29-1 and TRBJ1-1, with D perhaps matching TRBD1 (5 bases). This CDR3 comprises 9 residues. V lost 7 bases to trimming and J lost 5 bases, with 5 bases between them. Germline V gives CDR1 SQVTM, CDR2 ANQGSEA. The DNA for the CDR3 is TGCAGCGGGGGGACTGAAGCTTTCTTT. The encoded protein is CSGGTEAFF.

This sequence joins TRBV5-8 and TRBJ1-3; D not resolved. Germline V gene lookup returns CDR1 SGHTS and CDR2 YDEGEE. V lost 1 base to trimming and J lost 0 bases, with 5 bases between them. The CDR3 has 14 residues. The DNA for the CDR3 is TGTGCCAGCAGCTTGTACGTCTCTGGAAACACCATATATTTT. Amino acids: CASSLYVSGNTIYF.

The V gene is TRBV6-6, the J gene TRBJ2-5; D possibly matches TRBD1 or TRBD2 (5 bases each). This CDR3 has 13 residues. Between the trimmed V and J ends, which lost 10 bases and 2 bases, there was a span of 14 bases. The germline CDR1 and CDR2 sequences are MNHNY and SVGAGI (reference sequence). CDR3 DNA: TGTGCCACCTCGTCTGGGGGTCAAGAGACCCAGTACTTC. This encodes CATSSGGQETQYF.

The chain recombines TRBV4-1 with TRBJ2-3; D may be TRBD2 (5 bases). In germline, CDR1 is MGHRA, CDR2 YSYEKL. The V and J ends lost 5 bases and 2 bases respectively, with 11 bases between them. The CDR3 is 14 residues long. CDR3 in amino acids: CASSRERTTDTQYF. CDR3 nucleotides: TGCGCCAGCAGCAGGGAGCGCACCACAGATACGCAGTATTTT.

In nucleotides, the CDR3 is TGTGCCAGCAGCTTGTGGGCCTCTAACAGGGGGCTGTCTGGAAACACCATATATTTT. It specifies CASSLWASNRGLSGNTIYF. The chain links TRBV5-6 to TRBJ1-3; 9 bases match TRBD1. Germline CDR1 reads SGHDT; CDR2 reads YYEEEE. With V trimmed by 1 base and J by 1 base, 12 bases remained unmatched. This CDR3 has 19 amino acids. Full variable domain (missing parts from reference TRBV5-6 and TRBJ1-3): DAGVTQSPTHLIKTRGQQVTLRCSPKSGHDTVSWYQQALGQGPQFIFQYYEEEERQRGNFPDRFSGHQFPNYSSELNVNALLLGDSALYLCASSLWASNRGLSGNTIYFGEGSWLTVV.

J is TRBJ2-5 and V is TRBV7-2, with a possible D match to TRBD2 (5 bases). Looked up from germline, CDR1 is SGHTA and CDR2 is FQGNSA. Trimming took 7 bases from V and 4 from J, leaving 13 bases between them. This CDR3 has 13 amino acids. The CDR3 region is CASTTGSRETQYF. Written as DNA, the CDR3 is TGTGCCAGCACCACGGGGAGTAGAGAGACCCAGTACTTC.

This clone was detected only a few times. The chain joins TRBV7-2 to TRBJ2-1; D may correspond to TRBD1 or TRBD2 (5 bases each). The CDR3 totals 15 residues. CDR1 is SGHTA and CDR2 is FQGNSA in the germline V gene. The V end lost 5 bases, the J end lost 0 bases, and 11 bases lay between the germline ends. As DNA, the CDR3 is TGTGCCAGCAGCGAAACCGGGACCTCCTACAATGAGCAGTTCTTC. Protein product: CASSETGTSYNEQFF.

This clone was seen a single time. The V call is TRBV19, the J call TRBJ2-7, with TRBD1 matching over 8 bases. Per germline, CDR1 LNHDA and CDR2 SQIVND (reference sequence). V dropped 4 bases and J dropped 3; count of bases not matched to a gene: 5. The length of the CDR3 is 14 residues. The CDR3 here is CASSTRTGFYEQYF. The CDR3 coding sequence is TGTGCCAGTAGTACCCGGACAGGGTTCTACGAGCAGTACTTC.

This clone appeared once. The chain is built from TRBV6-1 and TRBJ1-5; a weak D match, TRBD1 (5 bases). V was cut by 3 bases and J by 3 bases, with 6 bases left in between. Germline V gives CDR1 MNHNS, CDR2 SASEGT. The CDR3 totals 13 residues. CDR3 loop: CASSEGLNQPQHF. The CDR3 nucleotides are TGTGCCAGCAGTGAGGGACTCAATCAGCCCCAGCATTTT.

The rearrangement links TRBV7-8 to TRBJ2-2; 7 bases are shared with TRBD1. The CDR3 contains 16 residues. Trimming removed 1 base from V and 1 base from J; junction bases left unmatched: 3. Germline values: CDR1 SGHVS, CDR2 FQNEAQ. In DNA, the CDR3 is TGTGCCAGCAGCTTAGACAGGGGTTGGAACACCGGGGAGCTGTTTTTT. Encoded protein: CASSLDRGWNTGELFF. The complete variable domain, with remaining parts taken from reference TRBV7-8 and TRBJ2-2, reads GAGVSQSPRYKVAKRGQDVALRCDPISGHVSLFWYQQALGQGPEFLTYFQNEAQLDKSGLPSDRFFAERPEGSVSTLKIQRTQQEDSAVYLCASSLDRGWNTGELFFGEGSRLTVL.

This chain connects TRBV4-3 to TRBJ1-2; D possibly corresponds to TRBD1 (5 bases). Germline values: CDR1 LGHNA, CDR2 YSLEER. The CDR3 is made up of 15 amino acids. V was cut by 5 bases and J by 8 bases, with 21 bases left in between. The CDR3 sequence: CASSTSSGTLGGYTF. In DNA form, the CDR3 reads TGCGCCAGCAGCACTTCATCCGGGACCCTAGGGGGCTACACCTTC.

The genes are TRBV19 and TRBJ1-5, with a weak D call TRBD1 (5 bases). The germline V gene encodes CDR1 LNHDA and CDR2 SQIVND (reference sequence). Deletions cut 3 bases from V and 2 bases from J, with 26 bases between. The CDR3 is 20 residues long. Here the CDR3 DNA reads TGTGCCAGTAGTATGACCCCGGGGAGGGGTTGGACAATCGGCAATCAGCCCCAGCATTTT. The encoded protein is CASSMTPGRGWTIGNQPQHF.

The CDR3 DNA reads as TGTGCCAGCAGCTTACAGGGGGCAACAAACACTGAAGCTTTCTTT. It specifies CASSLQGATNTEAFF. This rearrangement joins TRBV7-3 to TRBJ1-1; 8 positions match TRBD1. Germline lookup yields CDR1 SGHTA and CDR2 FQGTGA. The CDR3 has 15 residues. V lost 2 bases and J lost 2; bases outside the gene matches: 4.

This chain joins TRBV7-6 and TRBJ1-1, with 7 bases matching TRBD1. J was trimmed by 5 bases and V by 5 bases; bases with no gene match: 11. This CDR3 spans 15 amino acids. CDR1 is SGHVS and CDR2 is FNYEAQ in the germline V gene. CDR3 sequence: CASSLQGVGRTEAFF. The DNA for the CDR3 is TGTGCCAGCAGCCTTCAGGGGGTGGGGAGAACTGAAGCTTTCTTT.

This chain connects TRBV6-4 to TRBJ2-3, with 8 bases that match TRBD1. From germline, CDR1 is MRHNA and CDR2 SNTAGT. This CDR3 has 15 amino acids. With V trimmed by 6 bases and J by 1 base, 6 bases remained unmatched. CDR3 coding DNA: TGTGCCAGCAGAGCATCGGGACAGGGCACAGATACGCAGTATTTT. It specifies CASRASGQGTDTQYF.

This sequence joins TRBV11-2 and TRBJ1-5, with 9 bases lining up with TRBD1. The V segment lost 5 bases and the J segment 7 bases; nucleotides outside the gene matches: 3. The V gene's germline CDR1 is SGHAT and CDR2 FQNNGV. The CDR3 is 13 residues long. The DNA of the CDR3 is TGTGCCAGCAGCCCGACAGGGGGGCAGCCCCAGCATTTT. It translates to CASSPTGGQPQHF.

The chain couples TRBV4-3 to TRBJ2-4; D is perhaps TRBD1 (6 bases). V lost 0 bases, J lost 3 bases, and 9 bases lay in between. The length of the CDR3 is 15 residues. Germline V CDR1 and CDR2: LGHNA, YSLEER. CDR3 sequence reads: CASSQDIGGKNIQYF. For the CDR3, the DNA is TGCGCCAGCAGCCAAGACATAGGGGGCAAAAACATTCAGTACTTC.

V and J are TRBV9 and TRBJ1-1, with D tentatively TRBD1 (5 bases). The germline V gene has CDR1 SGDLS and CDR2 YYNGEE. The V end lost 2 bases, the J end lost 7 bases, and 15 bases lay between the germline ends. The CDR3 is 14 residues long. CDR3 sequence: CASSVGLDTGEAFF. DNA of the CDR3: TGTGCCAGCAGCGTGGGGCTGGATACGGGTGAAGCTTTCTTT.

The V and J genes are TRBV7-3 and TRBJ2-1; D gene uncertain. V was trimmed by 2 bases and J by 0 bases, leaving 2 bases between them. CDR1 and CDR2 from the germline V gene are SGHTA and FQGTGA. The CDR3 loop spans 13 amino acids. CDR3 protein: CASSLFSYNEQFF. The CDR3 DNA reads TGTGCCAGCAGCTTATTCTCCTACAATGAGCAGTTCTTC.

The V gene is TRBV18, the J gene TRBJ2-3; 7 bases match TRBD2. V lost 2 bases and J lost 2; bases outside the gene matches: 7. The length of the CDR3 is 16 residues. Germline loops: CDR1 KGHSH, CDR2 LQKENI. CDR3 DNA sequence: TGTGCCAGCTCACCAACAATGACTAGCTACACAGATACGCAGTATTTT. The encoded protein is CASSPTMTSYTDTQYF.

Here the CDR3 reads CASSRDRPSSYNSPLHF. Written as DNA, the CDR3 is TGTGCCAGCAGTCGCGACAGGCCGAGCTCCTATAATTCACCCCTCCACTTT. This chain uses TRBV11-2 with TRBJ1-6, with D possibly being TRBD1 (6 bases). Germline-derived CDR1 and CDR2 are SGHAT and FQNNGV. The CDR3 totals 17 residues. The ends were cut back, 6 bases at V and 0 bases at J, with 15 bases in the middle.